This paragraph reports one T cell receptor beta chain. Its matching antigen is unknown. Amplification yielded TCR beta CDR3 regions, with RNA transcripts as the source. HTBI primers were employed in a first-round RT-PCR of the TCR CDR3. Each CDR3 protein is one row after TCRdb ran MiXCR on the multiplex PCR reads. This sample has 490,000 or so distinct CDR3 sequences, with about 15% found just once. The CDR3 covers 13 residues. The germline V gene encodes CDR1 DFQATT and CDR2 SNEGSKA (reference sequence). Trimming took 6 bases from V and 3 from J; bases not matched to a gene: 3. The data originate from a study of T cells in Graves' hyperthyroidism and ophthalmopathy. Across the study: Blood was drawn when the patient was first diagnosed and still untreated. Findings and caveats of the study: Researchers report that a 13 V-J model separated ophthalmopathy from stable hyperthyroidism. Blood samples included most of the expanded thyroid clonotypes exceeding 0.001.

Among ophthalmopathy patients, the Clinical Activity Score reached at least 3, the NOSPECS grade reached at least 4, and duration remained under 3 months. The TCR comes from a woman aged 30 to 39 with Graves' ophthalmopathy. The sequencing input was blood. The V call is TRBV20-1, the J call TRBJ2-1; 9 positions agree with TRBD1. The CDR3 reads CSAPGQGYNEQFF. CDR3 sequence (DNA): TGCAGTGCCCCGGGACAGGGCTACAATGAGCAGTTCTTC.